The 22 T cell receptor beta chains given below trace back to one sample, sequenced in a study of blood T cells in healthy people across ages. A J-beta primer mix and a sample-barcoded 5' primer were used in a second PCR of roughly 7 to 12 cycles. TCRdb re-analysed the 5' RACE reads in MiXCR, keeping a single row per CDR3 protein. Of 600,000 to 800,000 distinct CDR3 sequences listed, 40% to 65% are singletons. The sample was blood. The receptors come from an elderly woman in good health.

The CDR3, as DNA: TGTGCCACCAGCGGCCCAAGGGGAGGAGATACGCAGTATTTT. It yields the protein CATSGPRGGDTQYF. The rearrangement uses TRBV15 and TRBJ2-3; tentative D call: TRBD2 (6 bases). Germline loops: CDR1 LNHNV, CDR2 YYDKDF (reference sequence). The V end lost 5 bases, the J end lost 5 bases, and 14 bases lay between the germline ends. This CDR3 contains 14 residues.

The chain has TRBV29-1 and TRBJ1-2; D remains unclear. Germline loops: CDR1 SQVTM, CDR2 ANQGSEA. V was cut by 5 bases and J by 1 base, with 11 bases left in between. There are 13 residues in the CDR3. The CDR3 sequence: CSVPLSHNYGYTF. The CDR3 DNA reads TGCAGCGTTCCGCTCTCTCATAACTATGGCTACACCTTC. Together with reference TRBV29-1 and TRBJ1-2, the CDR3 gives the full variable domain: SAVISQKPSRDICQRGTSLTIQCQVDSQVTMMFWYRQQPGQSLTLIATANQGSEATYESGFVIDKFPISRPNLTFSTLTVSNMSPEDSSIYLCSVPLSHNYGYTFGSGTRLTVV.

This clonotype was counted many times. The chain couples TRBV2 to TRBJ2-3; TRBD1 might be the D (5 bases). CDR3 length: 12 residues. Trimming removed 5 bases at V and 4 bases at J, with 7 bases between. CDR1 and CDR2 from the germline V gene are SNHLY and FYNNEI. CDR3 region: CASSQGADTQYF. DNA of the CDR3: TGTGCCAGCAGTCAAGGGGCAGATACGCAGTATTTT.

The chain uses TRBV5-1 and TRBJ2-1, with D uncertain. The CDR3 contains 15 residues. V gave up 4 bases and J gave up 6 bases, with 17 bases separating them. Germline V lookup: CDR1 SGHRS, CDR2 YFSETQ. In DNA form, the CDR3 reads TGCGCCAGCAGCCTCGCTCACTCAAGTGGCAATGAGCAGTTCTTC. Its protein product is CASSLAHSSGNEQFF. Based on the CDR3 plus reference TRBV5-1 and TRBJ2-1, the full variable domain is KAGVTQTPRYLIKTRGQQVTLSCSPISGHRSVSWYQQTPGQGLQFLFEYFSETQRNKGNFPGRFSGRQFSNSRSEMNVSTLELGDSALYLCASSLAHSSGNEQFFGPGTRLTVL.

This rearrangement joins TRBV4-2 to TRBJ2-3; 10 bases fit TRBD2. CDR1 and CDR2 from the germline V gene are LGHNA and YNFKEQ. The CDR3 is made up of 18 amino acids. With V trimmed by 1 base and J by 3 bases, 10 bases remained unmatched. CDR3 DNA: TGTGCCAGCAGCCAAGTCAGCGGGAGGGCGTTAGGGACAGATACGCAGTATTTT. It codes for CASSQVSGRALGTDTQYF.

This clonotype was recorded at least ten times. The V and J genes are TRBV9 and TRBJ2-6; D gene ambiguous. This CDR3 spans 20 amino acids. Germline V CDR1 and CDR2: SGDLS, YYNGEE. Trimming shortened V by 1 base and J by 4 bases, and 24 bases separated the two germline ends. In DNA, the CDR3 is TGTGCCAGCAGCGTACCAGAGCAGGCCGATCCTCCCTTGGGGGCCAACGTCCTGACTTTC. Protein product: CASSVPEQADPPLGANVLTF.

This clonotype was recorded a few times. The chain couples TRBV5-1 to TRBJ2-7, with a tentative D call TRBD2 (7 bases). Trimming left V 4 bases short and J 0 bases short, with 14 bases between. Germline V gives CDR1 SGHRS, CDR2 YFSETQ. CDR3 length: 15 amino acids. The CDR3 region has the DNA TGCGCCAGCAGCCCCGTGGGGGGGGCCTCCTACGAGCAGTACTTC. It is translated as CASSPVGGASYEQYF. Using reference TRBV5-1 and TRBJ2-7 for the parts outside the CDR3, the full variable domain is KAGVTQTPRYLIKTRGQQVTLSCSPISGHRSVSWYQQTPGQGLQFLFEYFSETQRNKGNFPGRFSGRQFSNSRSEMNVSTLELGDSALYLCASSPVGGASYEQYFGPGTRLTVT.

This clonotype was detected ten times or more. This chain joins TRBV3-1 and TRBJ2-1; D might be TRBD1 or TRBD2, each matching 6 bases. V gave up 3 bases and J gave up 4 bases, with 13 bases separating them. CDR1 and CDR2 (germline): LGHDT, YNNKEL (reference sequence). CDR3 length: 15 amino acids. CDR3 residues: CASSHTGGHYNEQFF. For the CDR3, the DNA is TGTGCCAGCAGCCATACTGGGGGGCATTACAATGAGCAGTTCTTC.

This clonotype was recorded once. The chain recombines TRBV5-1 with TRBJ2-3; 7 nucleotides match TRBD2. J gave up 5 bases and V 0 bases, and 9 bases lay outside the gene matches. The length of the CDR3 is 16 residues. Germline CDR1 reads SGHRS; CDR2 reads YFSETQ. The CDR3 nucleotides are TGCGCCAGCAGCTTGGATGGGGGGGGAAGGGAAGATACGCAGTATTTT. Its translation: CASSLDGGGREDTQYF.

The CDR3 DNA reads TGTGCCAGCAGTCCGAGGGGACAAGGAGGCCTTAATTCACCCCTCCACTTT. This sequence encodes CASSPRGQGGLNSPLHF. V is TRBV27 and J is TRBJ1-6; a possible D gene is TRBD1 (6 bases). The germline CDR1 and CDR2 sequences are MNHEY and SMNVEV (reference sequence). CDR3 length: 17 residues. Deletions cut 5 bases from V and 6 bases from J, with 20 bases between.

The chain couples TRBV6-2 or TRBV6-3 to TRBJ2-1; TRBD2 agrees at 12 bases. This CDR3 comprises 18 residues. Germline assignment: CDR1 MNHEY and CDR2 SVGEGT. V lost 2 bases, J lost 7 bases, and 12 bases stayed unmatched. CDR3 region: CASSYGGLAGGRVNEQFF. The CDR3 DNA sequence: TGTGCCAGCAGTTACGGAGGTCTAGCGGGAGGGAGGGTGAATGAGCAGTTCTTC.

This clonotype appeared many times. The J gene is TRBJ1-2, the V gene TRBV12-3 or TRBV12-4; tentatively, D is TRBD1 (6 bases). The length of the CDR3 is 11 residues. V lost 3 bases and J lost 10, with 9 bases in between. The CDR3: CASSFRQVYTF. DNA for the CDR3: TGTGCCAGCAGTTTTAGACAGGTCTACACCTTC.

To note about this clonotype: Possible read error: a much larger clone is one base away. The chain has TRBV12-3 or TRBV12-4 and TRBJ1-1; D is uncertain. This CDR3 has 16 amino acids. The CDR3 coding sequence is TGTGCCGGCAGTTTACTCGGACGGACGATGAACACTGAAGCTTTCTTT. Protein product: CAGSLLGRTMNTEAFF.

This clonotype has at least ten counts. V is TRBV15 and J is TRBJ2-7, with TRBD2 matching over 9 bases. CDR1 and CDR2 (germline): LNHNV, YYDKDF (reference sequence). The CDR3 loop spans 15 amino acids. J was trimmed by 4 bases and V by 1 base; bases with no gene match: 5. The DNA for the CDR3 is TGTGCCACCAGCAGAGGGTCTAGCGGGAATTACGAGCAGTACTTC. This translates into CATSRGSSGNYEQYF.

In the case of this clonotype: At one end, the junction sequence differs from germline, possibly due to a read error. V is TRBV20-1 and J is TRBJ2-3; TRBD2 might be the D (5 bases). The germline gives CDR1 DFQATT, CDR2 SNEGSKA (reference sequence). The CDR3 loop spans 15 amino acids. The CDR3 DNA is TGCAGTGCTAGCCCGACCCTCACTAGTTCAGACACGCAGTATTTT. The encoded protein is CSASPTLTSSDTQYF.

This chain joins TRBV6-4 and TRBJ2-3; unclear D gene. The CDR3 is 14 amino acids. Germline V gene lookup returns CDR1 MRHNA and CDR2 SNTAGT. The V and J ends lost 5 bases and 0 bases respectively, with 9 bases between them. The CDR3 nucleotides read TGTGCCAGCAGTACGGAGCCTAGCACAGATACGCAGTATTTT. This gives the protein CASSTEPSTDTQYF.

This clonotype was seen ten or more times. This CDR3 is CASSVRSSTDTQYF. The CDR3 nucleotides read TGTGCCAGCAGTGTCCGGTCTAGCACAGATACGCAGTATTTT. The chain couples TRBV6-1 to TRBJ2-3; D call uncertain. Germline V gives CDR1 MNHNS, CDR2 SASEGT. V was cut by 4 bases and J by 0 bases, with 8 bases left in between. The CDR3 spans 14 residues.

V and J are TRBV21-1 and TRBJ1-2. TRBV21-1 is tagged as a pseudogene. The CDR3 has 17 amino acids. Written as DNA, the CDR3 is TGTGCCACCGACCTCAGCGGGACGCACCCACCGGGATATGGCTACACCTTC. Amino acids: CATDLSGTHPPGYGYTF.

Concerning this clonotype itself: A much larger clone differs from this one at a single base, so this may be a read error. The chain couples TRBV10-3 to TRBJ2-7; 13 bases are shared with TRBD2. Per germline, CDR1 ENHRY and CDR2 SYGVKD. The J segment lost 3 bases and the V segment lost 6 bases, leaving 5 bases of the junction unmatched. The CDR3 is 15 residues long. CDR3: CAIRATSGRFYEQYF. In DNA form, the CDR3 reads TGTGCCATCAGGGCGACTAGCGGGAGGTTCTACGAGCAGTACTTC.

V gene TRBV7-9 combines with J gene TRBJ1-4; D is unresolved. This CDR3 is 14 amino acids long. The V end was cut by 5 bases, the J end by 0 bases, with 7 bases between. CDR1 and CDR2 (germline): SEHNR, FQNEAQ (reference sequence). The CDR3 DNA reads TGTGCCAGCAGCAATAGCGCAACTAATGAAAAACTGTTTTTT. It encodes CASSNSATNEKLFF.

The chain uses TRBV7-3 and TRBJ2-2, with D possibly TRBD1 on 6 matching bases. This CDR3 comprises 14 residues. Germline V CDR1 and CDR2: SGHTA, FQGTGA. V lost 5 bases, J lost 4 bases, and 11 bases lay in between. This CDR3 reads CASSPGQSTGELFF. The CDR3 DNA sequence: TGTGCCAGCAGCCCCGGACAGTCCACCGGGGAGCTGTTTTTT. Full variable domain (remainder filled in from reference TRBV7-3 and TRBJ2-2): GAGVSQTPSNKVTEKGKYVELRCDPISGHTALYWYRQSLGQGPEFLIYFQGTGAADDSGLPNDRFFAVRPEGSVSTLKIQRTERGDSAVYLCASSPGQSTGELFFGEGSRLTVL.

The rearrangement uses TRBV11-2 and TRBJ2-5, with 13 bases fitting TRBD2. There are 19 residues in the CDR3. The ends lost 2 bases at V and 3 bases at J; junction bases unmatched: 12. Germline loops: CDR1 SGHAT, CDR2 FQNNGV. DNA of the CDR3: TGTGCCAGCAGCTTATATCGGCTAACGGGACTAGCGGGAAAAGAGACCCAGTACTTC. Its translation is CASSLYRLTGLAGKETQYF.